Here is one T cell receptor (beta chain) with its context. Its cognate antigen is unknown. This CDR3 contains 16 residues. Germline V gives CDR1 MNHNS, CDR2 SASEGT. J gave up 9 bases and V 2 bases, and 11 bases lay outside the gene matches. This entry comes from a study of cytomegalovirus exposure and HLA in healthy donors. For the study at large: An early release of data contained tens of millions of unique TCRs, which came from HLA-typed donors. Findings and limits, study-wide: It emerged from a later analysis that several of the most significant clusters appeared to be linked to common viral pathogens. When analyzed later, a missense DCLRE1C variant was found to be linked to TCR beta V- and J-gene trimming.

Both 60 Vbeta primers and 13 Jbeta primers went into the PCR. Generated by immunoSEQ multiplex PCR, the TCRdb table keeps only in-frame clones and is missing some. Here the sample spans around 210,000 clones, approximately 84% being singletons. The clonotype was recovered from a girl aged 2-15 years in good health and CMV-seronegative. The sample taken for sequencing was PBMCs. The chain combines TRBV6-1 with TRBJ2-1; 9 bases line up with TRBD2. DNA of the CDR3: TGTGCCAGCAGTGAATTAGGCGGGAGGGCCTCATCTGAGCAGTTCTTC. Its translation is CASSELGGRASSEQFF.